The TCR beta chain described here comes from a study of CD8+ T cells in alopecia areata. This clone has just a few counts. The treatment: oral pan-JAK inhibitor, 5-10 mg twice daily. Samples from alopecia areata patients were lesional scalp punch biopsies and peripheral blood. RNA was extracted and reverse transcribed into cDNA as the sequencing template. TCRdb's table, derived via immunoSEQ multiplex PCR, lists solely in-frame clones and lacks some. This table holds 190,000 or so clones, about 62% found once. Germline V gene lookup returns CDR1 SGHTA and CDR2 FQGNSA. V lost 5 bases, J lost 6 bases, and 7 bases stayed unmatched. This CDR3 has 14 residues.

V and J are TRBV7-2 and TRBJ2-5; 9 nucleotides line up with TRBD2. This clonotype was obtained from a human donor with alopecia areata. Specimen: CD4+ T cells sorted from blood, collected at week 24, from a patient treated with tofacitinib. The chain's CDR3 is CASSPGTSPKTQYF. The DNA for the CDR3 is TGTGCCAGCAGCCCGGGGACTAGCCCGAAGACCCAGTACTTC.